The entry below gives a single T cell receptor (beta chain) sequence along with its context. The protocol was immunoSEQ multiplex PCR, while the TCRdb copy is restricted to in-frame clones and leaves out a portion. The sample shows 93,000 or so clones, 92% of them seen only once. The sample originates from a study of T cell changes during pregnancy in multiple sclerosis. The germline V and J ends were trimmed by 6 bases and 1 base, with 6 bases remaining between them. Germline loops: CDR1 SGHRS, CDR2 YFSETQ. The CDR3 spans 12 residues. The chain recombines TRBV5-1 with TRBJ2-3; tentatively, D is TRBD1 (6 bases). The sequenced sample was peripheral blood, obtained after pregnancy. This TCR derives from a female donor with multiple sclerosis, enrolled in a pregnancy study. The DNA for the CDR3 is TGCGCCAGCAACAGGGGCACAGATACGCAGTATTTT. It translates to CASNRGTDTQYF.